The next 6 T cell receptor beta chains were all read from a single sample in a study of T cell responses to AZD1222 COVID-19 vaccine. The table came from immunoSEQ multiplex PCR; TCRdb's copy has only in-frame clones and leaves some out. The table records under 20,000 clones, approximately 90% of them present only once. The sequencing used peripheral blood, collected 28 days after the second AZD1222 dose. The receptor set was obtained from an adult who received the AZD1222 COVID-19 vaccine.

The genes are TRBV28 and TRBJ2-7; either TRBD1 or TRBD2 may fit D (5 bases each). Germline V lookup: CDR1 MDHEN, CDR2 SYDVKM. This CDR3 is 15 amino acids long. V shed 7 bases and J shed 5 bases, with 21 bases lying between them. CDR3 sequence (DNA): TGTGCCAGCACCTATCTCCGGGGCCCGGGGAACGAGCAGTACTTC. Amino acids: CASTYLRGPGNEQYF. Full variable domain (rest looked up from reference TRBV28 and TRBJ2-7): DVKVTQSSRYLVKRTGEKVFLECVQDMDHENMFWYRQDPGLGLRLIYFSYDVKMKEKGDIPEGYSVSREKKERFSLILESASTNQTSMYLCASTYLRGPGNEQYFGPGTRLTVT.

The chain carries TRBV3-1 (or the pseudogene TRBV3-2) and TRBJ2-3, with 11 bases matching TRBD2. Germline CDR1 reads LGHDT; CDR2 reads YNNKEL (reference sequence). This CDR3 comprises 18 residues. V lost 0 bases to trimming and J lost 8 bases; unmatched junction nucleotides: 13. The CDR3 sequence is CASSQDRSSGGGPGTQYF. The CDR3 nucleotides are TGTGCCAGCAGCCAAGATCGGAGTAGCGGGGGGGGCCCAGGTACGCAGTATTTT.

J is TRBJ2-1 and V is TRBV3-1 (or the pseudogene TRBV3-2); 10 bases are shared with TRBD2. The CDR3 consists of 15 residues. V lost 4 bases and J lost 7; bases outside the gene matches: 7. CDR1 is LGHDT, CDR2 YNNKEL, per germline (reference sequence). CDR3 bases: TGTGCCAGCAGCCGTGGGACTAGCGTTTTGAATGAGCAGTTCTTC. As protein: CASSRGTSVLNEQFF.

The J gene is TRBJ2-5, the V gene TRBV27, with 7 bases lining up with TRBD1. The length of the CDR3 is 13 residues. Germline V CDR1 and CDR2: MNHEY, SMNVEV (reference sequence). The V gene end was trimmed by 5 bases and the J gene end by 6 bases; junction bases not matched to a gene: 6. In nucleotides, the CDR3 is TGTGCCAGCAGTCCGACAGGGTTGAAGACCCAGTACTTC. Translating gives CASSPTGLKTQYF.

This chain links TRBV4-3 with TRBJ2-7; D remains ambiguous. In germline, CDR1 is LGHNA, CDR2 YSLEER. V shed 1 base and J shed 6 bases, with 10 bases lying between them. CDR3 length equals 13 residues. CDR3 protein: CASSQAINFEQYF. In nucleotides, the CDR3 is TGCGCCAGCAGCCAAGCCATAAATTTCGAGCAGTACTTC.

The chain recombines TRBV11-2 with TRBJ2-5; the match to TRBD2 covers 11 bases. From germline, CDR1 is SGHAT and CDR2 FQNNGV. Losses at the gene ends were 5 bases for V and 4 bases for J; bases not matched to a gene: 3. The CDR3 loop spans 14 amino acids. This CDR3 reads CASSMTSGIETQYF. DNA for the CDR3: TGTGCCAGCAGCATGACTAGCGGGATAGAGACCCAGTACTTC.